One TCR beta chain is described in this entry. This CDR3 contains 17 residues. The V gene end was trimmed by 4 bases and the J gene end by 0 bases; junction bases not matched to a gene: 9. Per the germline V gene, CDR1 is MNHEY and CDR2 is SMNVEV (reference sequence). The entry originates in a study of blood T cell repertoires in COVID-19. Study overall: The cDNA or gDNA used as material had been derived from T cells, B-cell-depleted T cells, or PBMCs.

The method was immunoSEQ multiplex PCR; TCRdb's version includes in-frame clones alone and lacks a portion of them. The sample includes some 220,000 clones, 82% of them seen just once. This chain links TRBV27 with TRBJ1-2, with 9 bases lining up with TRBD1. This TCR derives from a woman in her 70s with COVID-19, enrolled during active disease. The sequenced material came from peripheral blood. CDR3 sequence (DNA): TGTGCCAGCAGTTCAAACAGGGGGCCCAACCCTAACTATGGCTACACCTTC. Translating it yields CASSSNRGPNPNYGYTF.